The rows below give T cell receptor beta chains drawn from one sample of a study of cytotoxic CD8 clonotypes in ibrutinib-treated CLL. Here immunoSEQ multiplex PCR was the method, and the copy in TCRdb shows in-frame clones only, minus some. The sample has 150,000 or so clones; around nine tenths are singletons. Source: PBMCs, taken at disease progression, from a patient treated with ibrutinib. The receptors derive from a human donor with chronic lymphocytic leukemia. The CDR3 runs from the conserved cysteine through the conserved F or W. Each record gives: J gene, clone size, V gene, D gene, CDR3 DNA, CDR3 protein. A D gene is named only where the DNA matches it firmly. Rows may omit the clone size; those that give it use once, few, many or a size class.

J: TRBJ2-3; size: NA; V: TRBV6-4; D: NA; DNA: TGTGCCAGCAGTGACACGGTTCCAACAGATACGCAGTATTTT; CDR3: CASSDTVPTDTQYF
J: TRBJ2-3; size: NA; V: TRBV4-2; D: TRBD2; DNA: TGTGCCAGCAGACTAACTAGCGGGAGCACAGATACGCAGTATTTT; CDR3: CASRLTSGSTDTQYF
J: TRBJ2-5; size: NA; V: TRBV5-4; D: TRBD2; DNA: TGTGCCAGCAGCCTGAGACTAGCGGGAGTGGGGGAGACCCAGTACTTC; CDR3: CASSLRLAGVGETQYF
J: TRBJ2-1; size: once; V: TRBV18; D: NA; DNA: TGTGCCAGCTCACCCGAGGTGAATGAGCAGTTCTTC; CDR3: CASSPEVNEQFF
J: TRBJ2-5; size: NA; V: TRBV18; D: NA; DNA: TGTGCCAGCTCCCCAACGGGGCAGGGAGGAGAGACCCAGTACTTC; CDR3: CASSPTGQGGETQYF
J: TRBJ2-2; size: NA; V: TRBV7-3; D: NA; DNA: TGTGCCAGCAGCTTACGGGCTCGGACAGACACCGGGGAGCTGTTTTTT; CDR3: CASSLRARTDTGELFF
J: TRBJ2-1; size: NA; V: TRBV6-5; D: TRBD2; DNA: TGTGCCAGCAGTGGGCAACTAGCGTTATTAGGTGAGCAGTTCTTC; CDR3: CASSGQLALLGEQFF
J: TRBJ1-1; size: NA; V: TRBV6-5; D: NA; DNA: TGTGCCAGCAGTCGGGGGCCAGGCGCTTTCTTT; CDR3: CASSRGPGAFF
J: TRBJ1-4; size: NA; V: TRBV19; D: TRBD1; DNA: TGTGCCAGTAGTGATTGGACAGGGAGGCTGTTTTTT; CDR3: CASSDWTGRLFF
J: TRBJ1-2; size: NA; V: TRBV19; D: NA; DNA: TGTGCCAGTAGTATTCCCCGACAGGCGCACTATGGCTACACCTTC; CDR3: CASSIPRQAHYGYTF
J: TRBJ1-1; size: once; V: TRBV7-2; D: TRBD1; DNA: TGTACCAGCAGCTCGAGGACAGGGGCACGAGAAGCTTTCTTT; CDR3: CTSSSRTGAREAFF
J: TRBJ2-2; size: NA; V: TRBV6-5; D: NA; DNA: TGTGCCAGCAGCCTGAGTAACACCGGGGAGCTGTTTTTT; CDR3: CASSLSNTGELFF
J: TRBJ1-2; size: NA; V: TRBV18; D: TRBD1; DNA: TGTGCCAGCTCACCAGGACAGGGAGCTAACTATGGCTACACCTTC; CDR3: CASSPGQGANYGYTF
J: TRBJ1-1; size: NA; V: TRBV28; D: NA; DNA: TGTGCCAGCAGTTCCGTGGGGGGACCCACTGAAGCTTTCTTT; CDR3: CASSSVGGPTEAFF
J: TRBJ2-7; size: NA; V: TRBV9; D: TRBD2; DNA: TGTGCCAGCAGCCCCCAAGCTAGCGGGAGTTACGAGCAGTACTTC; CDR3: CASSPQASGSYEQYF
J: TRBJ2-5; size: NA; V: TRBV7-9; D: TRBD2; DNA: TGTGCCAGCAGTATTTGGGGAGGCGGGGGTCAAGAGACCCAGTACTTC; CDR3: CASSIWGGGGQETQYF
J: TRBJ2-1; size: NA; V: TRBV7-6; D: NA; DNA: TGTGCCAGCAGCTTCGGATACACCGACAGACACAATGAGCAGTTCTTC; CDR3: CASSFGYTDRHNEQFF
J: TRBJ2-2; size: NA; V: TRBV7-8; D: NA; DNA: TGTGCCAGCCTTGAGGGAGTATACACCGGGGAGCTGTTTTTT; CDR3: CASLEGVYTGELFF
J: TRBJ2-7; size: few; V: TRBV2; D: NA; DNA: TGTGCCAGCAGTTCGCAACAGGGCCACGAGCAGTACTTC; CDR3: CASSSQQGHEQYF
J: TRBJ1-2; size: NA; V: TRBV5-6; D: TRBD1; DNA: TGTGCCAGCAGCTTACCGGGACAGGGAGGTGTTGGCTACACCTTC; CDR3: CASSLPGQGGVGYTF
J: TRBJ2-3; size: NA; V: TRBV7-7; D: NA; DNA: TGTGCTAGCAGCCCGTTCTTGGAGGAAGGCACAGATACGCAGTATTTT; CDR3: CASSPFLEEGTDTQYF
J: TRBJ1-3; size: once; V: TRBV28; D: NA; DNA: TGTGCCAGCAGCACACAGGGACCTGGAAACACCATATATTTT; CDR3: CASSTQGPGNTIYF
J: TRBJ1-3; size: NA; V: TRBV5-1; D: NA; DNA: TGCGCCAGCAGCTTGGCCGGATTCCTTGGGAACACCATATATTTT; CDR3: CASSLAGFLGNTIYF
J: TRBJ2-7; size: NA; V: TRBV9; D: TRBD1; DNA: TGTGCCAGCAGCGTAGAGGGCAGGGGGCCATCCTACGAGCAGTACTTC; CDR3: CASSVEGRGPSYEQYF
J: TRBJ2-3; size: NA; V: TRBV27; D: NA; DNA: TGTGCCAGCAGGAGGACGGGTAGCACAGATACGCAGTATTTT; CDR3: CASRRTGSTDTQYF
J: TRBJ2-7; size: NA; V: TRBV2; D: TRBD2; DNA: TGTGCCAGCACCGGACTAGTAGGCTACGAGCAGTACTTC; CDR3: CASTGLVGYEQYF
J: TRBJ1-5; size: NA; V: TRBV6-5; D: TRBD1; DNA: TGTGCCAGCAGTACGGACAGGGACGATCAGCCCCAGCATTTT; CDR3: CASSTDRDDQPQHF
J: TRBJ1-1; size: NA; V: TRBV7-2; D: NA; DNA: TGTGCCAGCAGCTTAGACAGACCTCCGAACACTGAAGCTTTCTTT; CDR3: CASSLDRPPNTEAFF
J: TRBJ1-6; size: NA; V: TRBV18; D: NA; DNA: TGTGCCAGCTCACCATCAACACCGACGGATTCACCCCTCCACTTT; CDR3: CASSPSTPTDSPLHF
J: TRBJ1-5; size: few; V: TRBV2; D: NA; DNA: TGTGCCAGCAACCCGACAGAATATAGCAATCAGCCCCAGCATTTT; CDR3: CASNPTEYSNQPQHF
J: TRBJ2-7; size: NA; V: TRBV18; D: NA; DNA: TGTGCCAGCTCCCCAGGCCTCCTTGGCGCCTACGAGCAGTACTTC; CDR3: CASSPGLLGAYEQYF
J: TRBJ2-7; size: NA; V: TRBV5-4; D: TRBD2; DNA: TGTGCCAGCAGCTTGTGGACTAGCGGAAGCTACGAGCAGTACTTC; CDR3: CASSLWTSGSYEQYF
J: TRBJ2-5; size: NA; V: TRBV14; D: TRBD2; DNA: TGTGCCAGCAGCCAAAAGGGAACTTTACTAGCGAGACAAGAGACCCAGTACTTC; CDR3: CASSQKGTLLARQETQYF
J: TRBJ1-2; size: NA; V: TRBV5-1; D: NA; DNA: TGCGCCAGCAGTTCGGACAGCTATGGCTACACCTTC; CDR3: CASSSDSYGYTF
J: TRBJ2-7; size: NA; V: TRBV5-1; D: NA; DNA: TGCGCCAGCAGCTTGGCGCAAGACCGAAAGTACGAGCAGTACTTC; CDR3: CASSLAQDRKYEQYF
J: TRBJ1-1; size: NA; V: TRBV5-6; D: NA; DNA: TGTGCCAGCAGCTTCCGGCAGTACTACAGTAACACTGAAGCTTTCTTT; CDR3: CASSFRQYYSNTEAFF
J: TRBJ2-7; size: NA; V: TRBV4-1; D: TRBD2; DNA: TGCGCCAGCAAAGTAGAGAGCGGGGGTACTTACGAGCAGTACTTC; CDR3: CASKVESGGTYEQYF
J: TRBJ2-7; size: NA; V: TRBV9; D: NA; DNA: TGTGCCAGCAGCGTAAACAGTGATCCCTACGAGCAGTACTTC; CDR3: CASSVNSDPYEQYF
J: TRBJ1-2; size: NA; V: TRBV20-1; D: NA; DNA: TGCAGTGCGGGTTCGAGCTATGGCTACACCTTC; CDR3: CSAGSSYGYTF
J: TRBJ1-3; size: NA; V: TRBV29-1; D: NA; DNA: TGCAGCGTTGTTACCAGGGGCGGAAACACCATATATTTT; CDR3: CSVVTRGGNTIYF
J: TRBJ1-4; size: NA; V: TRBV5-4; D: TRBD1; DNA: TGTGCCAGCAGCCCCGAGGACGGGACAGCTAATGAAAAACTGTTTTTT; CDR3: CASSPEDGTANEKLFF
J: TRBJ2-3; size: NA; V: TRBV4-2; D: NA; DNA: TGTGCCAGCAGCCAAGAGATGAGCACAGATACGCAGTATTTT; CDR3: CASSQEMSTDTQYF
J: TRBJ2-2; size: once; V: TRBV2; D: NA; DNA: TGTGCCAGCAGTCGGCAGGGGAACACCGGGGAGCTGTTTTTT; CDR3: CASSRQGNTGELFF
J: TRBJ1-4; size: NA; V: TRBV28; D: NA; DNA: TGTGCCAGCAGTTTAAGGGGTGCAACTAATGAAAAACTGTTTTTT; CDR3: CASSLRGATNEKLFF
J: TRBJ1-2; size: NA; V: TRBV5-4; D: TRBD1; DNA: TGTGCCAGCAGCTTGGGGGGACAGGGAGGGTTCGGTGGCTACACCTTC; CDR3: CASSLGGQGGFGGYTF
J: TRBJ2-5; size: NA; V: TRBV7-3; D: NA; DNA: TGTGCCAGCAGCAGTAGCGGTCGGCCTACTCGTGAGACCCAGTACTTC; CDR3: CASSSSGRPTRETQYF
J: TRBJ2-3; size: NA; V: TRBV6-5; D: TRBD1; DNA: TGTGCCAGCAGCCGACAGGGTACACACACAGATACGCAGTATTTT; CDR3: CASSRQGTHTDTQYF
J: TRBJ2-7; size: NA; V: TRBV15; D: NA; DNA: TGTGCCACCAGCAGAGTTGAGTACGAGCAGTACTTC; CDR3: CATSRVEYEQYF
J: TRBJ2-1; size: NA; V: TRBV25-1; D: NA; DNA: TGTGCCAGCAGTTCCTGGTCTGGGACATACAATGAGCAGTTCTTC; CDR3: CASSSWSGTYNEQFF
J: TRBJ2-3; size: once; V: TRBV10-3; D: TRBD2; DNA: TGTGCCATCAGCCCGGGACTAGCGGGAGGAGATACGCAGTATTTT; CDR3: CAISPGLAGGDTQYF
J: TRBJ1-2; size: NA; V: TRBV6-5; D: TRBD1; DNA: TGTGCCAGCAGTTACGGACAGGGAACTAACTATGGCTACACCTTC; CDR3: CASSYGQGTNYGYTF
J: TRBJ2-7; size: NA; V: TRBV11-3; D: NA; DNA: TGTGCCAGCAGCTTAGCTCCCAGGGAAAACGAGCAGTACTTC; CDR3: CASSLAPRENEQYF
J: TRBJ2-7; size: NA; V: TRBV6-7; D: NA; DNA: TGTGCCAGCAGTTACTCGTCCGGCAAAACCTACGAGCAGTACTTC; CDR3: CASSYSSGKTYEQYF